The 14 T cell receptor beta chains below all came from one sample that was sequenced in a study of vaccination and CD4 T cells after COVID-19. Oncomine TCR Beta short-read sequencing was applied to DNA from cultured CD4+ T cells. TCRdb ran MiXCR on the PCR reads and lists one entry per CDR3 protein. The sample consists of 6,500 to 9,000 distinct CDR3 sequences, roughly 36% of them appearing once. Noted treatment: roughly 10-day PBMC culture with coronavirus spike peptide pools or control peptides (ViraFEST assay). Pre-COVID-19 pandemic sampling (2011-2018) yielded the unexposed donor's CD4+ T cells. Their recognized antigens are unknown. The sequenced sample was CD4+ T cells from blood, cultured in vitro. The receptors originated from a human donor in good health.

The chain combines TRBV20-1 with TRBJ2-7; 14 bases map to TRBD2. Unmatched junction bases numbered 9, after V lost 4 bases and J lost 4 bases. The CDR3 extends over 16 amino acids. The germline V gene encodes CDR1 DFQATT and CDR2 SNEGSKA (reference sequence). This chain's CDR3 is CSAISGLAGGPYEQYF. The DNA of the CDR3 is TGCAGTGCTATATCAGGACTAGCGGGAGGTCCATACGAGCAGTACTTC.

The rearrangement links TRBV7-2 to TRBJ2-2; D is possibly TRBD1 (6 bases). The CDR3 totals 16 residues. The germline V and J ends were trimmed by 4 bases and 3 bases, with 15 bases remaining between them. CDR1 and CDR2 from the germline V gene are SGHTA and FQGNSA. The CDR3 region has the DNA TGTGCCAGCAGCTCCCGGGACACCATCTACACCGGGGAGCTGTTTTTT. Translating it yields CASSSRDTIYTGELFF.

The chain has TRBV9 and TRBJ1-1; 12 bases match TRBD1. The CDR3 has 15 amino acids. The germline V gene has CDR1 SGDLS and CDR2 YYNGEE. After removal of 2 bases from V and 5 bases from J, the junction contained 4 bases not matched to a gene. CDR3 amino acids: CASSVTGQGATEAFF. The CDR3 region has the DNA TGTGCCAGCAGCGTTACGGGACAGGGGGCAACTGAAGCTTTCTTT.

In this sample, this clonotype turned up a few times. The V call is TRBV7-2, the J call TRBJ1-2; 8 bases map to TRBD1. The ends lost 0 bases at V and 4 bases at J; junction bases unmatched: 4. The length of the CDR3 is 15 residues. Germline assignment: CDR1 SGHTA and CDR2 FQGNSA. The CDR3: CASSLATTGGYGYTF. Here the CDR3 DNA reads TGTGCCAGCAGCTTAGCAACAACAGGGGGCTATGGCTACACCTTC.

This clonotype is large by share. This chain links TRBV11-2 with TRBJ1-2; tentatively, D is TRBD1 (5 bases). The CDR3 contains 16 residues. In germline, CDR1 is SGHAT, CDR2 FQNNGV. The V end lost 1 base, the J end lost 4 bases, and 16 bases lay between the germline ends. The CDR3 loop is CASSLGSAGPSYGYTF. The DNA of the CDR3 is TGTGCCAGCAGCTTAGGGTCGGCAGGGCCATCCTATGGCTACACCTTC.

CDR3 amino acids: CASSLRQPNTEAFF. Written as DNA, the CDR3 is TGTGCCAGCAGTTTACGGCAGCCGAACACTGAAGCTTTCTTT. The chain is built from TRBV28 and TRBJ1-1; D not certain. Trimming cost V 2 bases and J 1 base, with 8 bases left between them. Germline lookup yields CDR1 MDHEN and CDR2 SYDVKM. This CDR3 spans 14 amino acids. The full variable domain, completed using reference TRBV28 and TRBJ1-1, is DVKVTQSSRYLVKRTGEKVFLECVQDMDHENMFWYRQDPGLGLRLIYFSYDVKMKEKGDIPEGYSVSREKKERFSLILESASTNQTSMYLCASSLRQPNTEAFFGQGTRLTVV.

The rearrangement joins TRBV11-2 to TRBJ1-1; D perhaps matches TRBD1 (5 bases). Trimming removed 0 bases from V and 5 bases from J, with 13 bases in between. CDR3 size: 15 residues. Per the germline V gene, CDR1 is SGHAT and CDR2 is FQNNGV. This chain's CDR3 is CASSLDMGGGTEAFF. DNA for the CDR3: TGTGCCAGCAGCTTAGATATGGGGGGAGGGACTGAAGCTTTCTTT.

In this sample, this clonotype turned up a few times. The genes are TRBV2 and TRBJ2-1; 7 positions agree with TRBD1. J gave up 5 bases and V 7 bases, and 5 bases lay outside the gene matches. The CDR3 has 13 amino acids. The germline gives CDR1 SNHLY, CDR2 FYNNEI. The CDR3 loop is CASKGTAHNEQFF. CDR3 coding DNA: TGTGCCAGCAAAGGGACAGCCCACAATGAGCAGTTCTTC.

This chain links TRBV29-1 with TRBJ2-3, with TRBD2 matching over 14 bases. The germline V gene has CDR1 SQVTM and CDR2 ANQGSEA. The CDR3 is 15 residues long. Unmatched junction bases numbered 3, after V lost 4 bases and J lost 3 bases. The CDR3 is CSVGGTSGRTDTQYF. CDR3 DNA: TGCAGCGTTGGGGGGACTAGCGGGAGAACAGATACGCAGTATTTT.

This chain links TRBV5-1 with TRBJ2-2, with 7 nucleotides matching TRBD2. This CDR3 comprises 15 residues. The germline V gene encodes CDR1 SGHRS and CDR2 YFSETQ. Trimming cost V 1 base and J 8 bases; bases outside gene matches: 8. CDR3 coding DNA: TGCGCCAGCAGCTTGTGGGTAGCGGGCCCTGGGGAGCTGTTTTTT. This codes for CASSLWVAGPGELFF.

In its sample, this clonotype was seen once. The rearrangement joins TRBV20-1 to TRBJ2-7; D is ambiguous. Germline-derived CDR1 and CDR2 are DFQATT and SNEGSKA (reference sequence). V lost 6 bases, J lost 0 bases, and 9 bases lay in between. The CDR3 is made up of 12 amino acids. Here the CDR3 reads CSATPLSYEQYF. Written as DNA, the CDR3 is TGCAGTGCGACCCCTCTCTCCTACGAGCAGTACTTC.

CDR3 nucleotide sequence: TGCGCCAGCAGTGAGTCGGAACGGGGCTACACCTTC. Translation gives CASSESERGYTF. The rearrangement links TRBV10-1 to TRBJ1-2; D uncertain. CDR1 and CDR2 (germline): WNHNN, SYGVQD (reference sequence). Trimming took 0 bases from V and 8 from J, leaving 7 bases between them. The CDR3 covers 12 residues.

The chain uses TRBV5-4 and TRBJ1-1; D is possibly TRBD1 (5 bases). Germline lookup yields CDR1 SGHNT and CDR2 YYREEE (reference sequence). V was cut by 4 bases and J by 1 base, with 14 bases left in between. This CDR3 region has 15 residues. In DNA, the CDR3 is TGTGCCAGCAGCGAAGGGACTTCTCGGAACACTGAAGCTTTCTTT. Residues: CASSEGTSRNTEAFF.

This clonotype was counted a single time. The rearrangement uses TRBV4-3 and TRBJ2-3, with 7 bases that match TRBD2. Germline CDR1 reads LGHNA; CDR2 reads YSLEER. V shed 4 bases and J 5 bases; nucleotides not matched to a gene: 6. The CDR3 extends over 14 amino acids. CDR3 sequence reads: CASSLGRVGDTQYF. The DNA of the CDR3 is TGCGCCAGCAGCCTGGGGAGGGTTGGAGATACGCAGTATTTT.